The rows below give T cell receptor beta chains drawn from one sample of a study of post-analysis software for immune sequencing data. Each CDR3 protein is one row after TCRdb ran MiXCR on the PCR reads. The sample has 450,000 to 700,000 distinct CDR3 sequences, 44% seen once; the top ten hold 1.5% to 2%. The sample was blood. These receptors were collected from a girl between 5 and 17 years old with multiple sclerosis. The CDR3 runs from the conserved cysteine through the conserved F or W. The D gene is left open where the match is weak. Clone size is given for some rows only: seen once, a few or many times, or a class if the clone is expanded.

clone_size	v_call	j_call	d_call	cdr3_nt	cdr3_aa
.	TRBV25-1	TRBJ2-7	.	TGTGCCAGCAGTGATGTAGGGACCGAGCAGTACTTC	CASSDVGTEQYF
.	TRBV4-1	TRBJ2-2	.	TGCGCCAGCAGCCAGGACTGGAACCCCGGGGAGCTGTTTTTT	CASSQDWNPGELFF
.	TRBV12-3/TRBV12-4	TRBJ1-2	TRBD1	TGTGCCAGCAGTCCCTGGACAGGGCCCTATGGCTACACCTTC	CASSPWTGPYGYTF
.	TRBV20-1	TRBJ2-7	TRBD2	TGCAGTGCTCGACTAGCGACCTACGAGCAGTACTTC	CSARLATYEQYF
.	TRBV6-6	TRBJ2-2	.	TGTGCCAGCAGTTACTTGGGGGCGACCGGGGAGCTGTTTTTT	CASSYLGATGELFF
many	TRBV5-1	TRBJ2-5	.	TGTGCCAGCAGTTTAGGGGGCCAAGAGACCCAGTACTTC	CASSLGGQETQYF
.	TRBV12-3/TRBV12-4	TRBJ1-2	.	TGTGCCAGCACCGGGGAGCTTGGCTACACCTTC	CASTGELGYTF
few	TRBV12-3/TRBV12-4	TRBJ1-5	.	TGTGCCAGCAGTTTTCTGGATAATCAGCCCCAGCATTTT	CASSFLDNQPQHF
.	TRBV20-1	TRBJ1-1	.	TGCAGTGCTAGGAACACTGAAGCTTTCTTT	CSARNTEAFF
.	TRBV7-2	TRBJ2-3	.	TGTGCCAGCAGCCGAGGGACGCCGGGGACAGATACGCAGTATTTT	CASSRGTPGTDTQYF
few	TRBV27	TRBJ2-3	.	TGTGCCAGCAGTCAAAACCCCCGTGCGGCAGGGGTTAGCACAGATACGCAGTATTTT	CASSQNPRAAGVSTDTQYF
.	TRBV29-1	TRBJ1-4	.	TGCAGCTTCCTCTCGGGCTTTAATGAAAAACTGTTTTTT	CSFLSGFNEKLFF
.	TRBV20-1	TRBJ2-5	TRBD2	TGCAGTGCTAGAGATAGGGCTAGCGGGGGCTGGTACCAAGAGACCCAGTACTTC	CSARDRASGGWYQETQYF
.	TRBV11-2	TRBJ2-1	TRBD2	TGTGCCAGCAGCTTAATGGGAGGGGAAAGTGAGCAGTTCTTC	CASSLMGGESEQFF
many	TRBV25-1	TRBJ1-4	.	TGTGCCACCGGAATAGACCGGGGGTCGGAAAAACTGTTTTTT	CATGIDRGSEKLFF
.	TRBV6-1	TRBJ1-2	.	TGTGCCAGCAGTGACGCCAACTATGGCTACACCTTC	CASSDANYGYTF
.	TRBV9	TRBJ2-5	TRBD2	TGTGCCAGCAGCCCCGAGGGCGGGGGGTACCAAGAGACCCAGTACTTC	CASSPEGGGYQETQYF
few	TRBV21-1	TRBJ2-3	.	.	CASRVGQGAVTDTQYF
.	TRBV21-1	TRBJ2-1	.	TGTGCCAGCAGCAATTGGAGTGTGGAGGGTGTATCCTTTCACAATGAGCAGTTCTTC	CASSNWSVEGVSFHNEQFF
.	TRBV20-1	TRBJ2-5	.	TGCAGTGCTAGAGTTGGCTCGGGGTGGGGGACCCAGTACTTC	CSARVGSGWGTQYF
.	TRBV5-1	TRBJ1-4	.	TGCGCCAGCAGCCCCGGGAGGGTCCGTGGGGAAAAACTGTTTTTT	CASSPGRVRGEKLFF
few	TRBV27	TRBJ1-2	TRBD1	TGTGCCAGCAGTACCAAGACAGGGAGCCGGTATGGCTACACCTTC	CASSTKTGSRYGYTF